This note documents a single TCR beta chain sequence. Building of the TCR beta libraries involved iRepertoire HTBI primers and Arm-PCR of CDR3 regions. TCRdb reanalysed the multiplex PCR reads using MiXCR and keeps one entry per CDR3 protein. This repertoire shows about 470,000 distinct CDR3 sequences, around a fifth found once; its top ten account for 6.5% to 9%. These data are taken from a study of regulatory T cells in long-lasting Graves disease. Time point denoted: persistent/refractory GD, antithyroid drugs over 5 years with positive TRAb. Scientists built the TCR library using RNA that was extracted from PBMCs. The material sequenced was peripheral blood mononuclear cells (PBMCs), taken when the disease was refractory, from a patient treated with antithyroid drugs. The TCR sequence derives from a female donor with Graves disease.

CDR3 nucleotides: TGTGCCAGTAGGACAGGAACTATGGGCTACACCTTC. Its protein is CASRTGTMGYTF. V gene TRBV19 combines with J gene TRBJ1-2; perhaps TRBD1 as D (6 bases). The CDR3 is made up of 12 amino acids. Per germline, CDR1 LNHDA and CDR2 SQIVND (reference sequence). V lost 6 bases and J lost 8, with 13 bases in between.